The entry that follows covers one T cell receptor (beta chain) sequence. No antigen is known for it. The length of the CDR3 is 14 residues. Trimming removed 2 bases at V and 5 bases at J, with 10 bases between. Germline V gene lookup returns CDR1 SGHTA and CDR2 FQGNSA. The data stem from a study of cytomegalovirus exposure and HLA in healthy donors. Method: immunoSEQ multiplex PCR; TCRdb's copy keeps in-frame clones and lacks some. The table includes about 330,000 clones, more than 80% detected once. Findings of the study overall: Under in vitro conditions, three CMV-associated chains were confirmed as specific for CMV antigens. The tendency of first-cohort TCR clusters to co-occur in the 110 or so validation repertoires emerged from a later analysis. 150 to 200 TCR beta chains were listed as cytomegalovirus-associated.

Sequenced input: PBMCs. This chain joins TRBV7-2 and TRBJ2-1; no definite D call. The clonotype comes from a woman younger than 30 in good health and CMV-seronegative. The CDR3 region has the DNA TGTGCCAGCAGCTTATTTATCCGGGACAATGAGCAGTTCTTC. The encoded protein is CASSLFIRDNEQFF.